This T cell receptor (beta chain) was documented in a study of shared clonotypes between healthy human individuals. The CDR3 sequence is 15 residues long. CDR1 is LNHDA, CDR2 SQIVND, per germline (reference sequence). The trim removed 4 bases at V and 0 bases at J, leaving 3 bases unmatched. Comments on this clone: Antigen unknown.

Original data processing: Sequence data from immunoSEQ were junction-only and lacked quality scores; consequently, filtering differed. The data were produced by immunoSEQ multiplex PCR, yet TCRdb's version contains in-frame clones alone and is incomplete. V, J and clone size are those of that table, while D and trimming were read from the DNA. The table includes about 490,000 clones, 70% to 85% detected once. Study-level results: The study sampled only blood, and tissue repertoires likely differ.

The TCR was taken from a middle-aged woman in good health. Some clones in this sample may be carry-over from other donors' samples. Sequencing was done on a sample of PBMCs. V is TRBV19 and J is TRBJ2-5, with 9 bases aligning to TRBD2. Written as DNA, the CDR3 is TGTGCCAGTAGTAAAGGACTAGCGAACCAAGAGACCCAGTACTTC. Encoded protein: CASSKGLANQETQYF.